Following are 8 T cell receptor beta chains from one sample sequenced in a study of IL-17A CD8 T cells in psoriatic arthritis synovium. Magnetically isolated CD3+ T cells were stimulated roughly 1.4 hours with PMA and ionomycin. Psoriatic arthritis patients had synovial fluid drawn from joints that were actively inflamed. Using immunoSEQ multiplex PCR, the repertoire was profiled, and TCRdb retains in-frame clones only, with some absent. The sample carries 1,300 or so clones, around 64% recorded once. Sequences were obtained from IL-17A+ (IFN-gamma+/-) memory CD8+ T cells from synovial fluid. Stated subset: IL-17A+IFNgamma+/- memory CD8+ (Tc17) cells. These receptors all stem from a human donor with psoriatic arthritis.

This clone was recorded only once. The chain carries TRBV2 and TRBJ1-6, with a tentative D call TRBD1 (5 bases). This CDR3 is built from 13 residues. Germline loops: CDR1 SNHLY, CDR2 FYNNEI. V gave up 4 bases and J gave up 9 bases, with 10 bases separating them. The CDR3 sequence is CASSGGYGSPLHF. As DNA, the CDR3 is TGTGCCAGCAGTGGGGGGTATGGTTCACCCCTCCACTTT. Looking up the rest from reference TRBV2 and TRBJ1-6 gives the full variable domain: EPEVTQTPSHQVTQMGQEVILRCVPISNHLYFYWYRQILGQKVEFLVSFYNNEISEKSEIFDDQFSVERPDGSNFTLKIRSTKLEDSAMYFCASSGGYGSPLHFGNGTRLTVT.

V and J are TRBV12-5 and TRBJ2-6, with D unresolved. Trimming removed 3 bases from V and 0 bases from J, with 12 bases in between. Germline values: CDR1 LGHNT, CDR2 FRNRAP. This CDR3 is 17 amino acids long. In DNA form, the CDR3 reads TGTGCTAGTGGTTTCTCACTTTCAGGCTCTGGGGCCAACGTCCTGACTTTC. Its translation: CASGFSLSGSGANVLTF.

The V gene is TRBV6-4, the J gene TRBJ2-2; D ambiguous. Germline CDR1 is MRHNA and CDR2 is SNTAGT. The V and J ends lost 0 bases and 5 bases respectively, with 10 bases between them. This CDR3 spans 15 amino acids. The CDR3 spells CASSDSNTVTGELFF. Written as DNA, the CDR3 is TGTGCCAGCAGTGACTCTAACACTGTTACCGGGGAGCTGTTTTTT.

The chain is built from TRBV9 and TRBJ1-1; D not certain. CDR1 and CDR2 from the germline V gene are SGDLS and YYNGEE. V lost 3 bases and J 1 base, leaving 10 bases between the germline ends. The CDR3 spans 14 residues. Here the CDR3 DNA reads TGTGCCAGCAGCGCATCGGGTCAGAACACTGAAGCTTTCTTT. It is translated as CASSASGQNTEAFF.

The chain joins TRBV4-1 to TRBJ1-2, with 7 positions matching TRBD1. Losses at the gene ends were 3 bases for V and 7 bases for J; bases not matched to a gene: 8. Germline CDR1 reads MGHRA; CDR2 reads YSYEKL. This CDR3 region has 14 residues. CDR3 sequence: CASSQAKGARGYTF. CDR3 nucleotides: TGCGCCAGCAGCCAGGCAAAGGGGGCGCGTGGCTACACCTTC.

The gene calls are TRBV9 and TRBJ1-2; D not certain. Between the trimmed V and J ends, which lost 4 bases and 4 bases, there was a span of 20 bases. The CDR3 extends over 16 amino acids. Per germline, CDR1 SGDLS and CDR2 YYNGEE. The CDR3 protein is CASSSGPFIKGYGYTF. CDR3 DNA sequence: TGTGCCAGCAGCTCCGGACCTTTTATCAAAGGCTATGGCTACACCTTC.

J is TRBJ1-1 and V is TRBV9; no firm D call. Germline values: CDR1 SGDLS, CDR2 YYNGEE. The CDR3 has 14 residues. Trimming stripped 2 bases from V and 1 base from J, with 9 bases between. Here the CDR3 reads CASSVSGRNTEAFF. As DNA, the CDR3 is TGTGCCAGCAGCGTTTCCGGGAGGAACACTGAAGCTTTCTTT. The full variable domain, its missing parts supplied by reference TRBV9 and TRBJ1-1, is DSGVTQTPKHLITATGQRVTLRCSPRSGDLSVYWYQQSLDQGLQFLIQYYNGEERAKGNILERFSAQQFPDLHSELNLSSLELGDSALYFCASSVSGRNTEAFFGQGTRLTVV.

The V and J genes are TRBV11-3 and TRBJ2-1; D might be TRBD1 (6 bases). V lost 5 bases to trimming and J lost 1 base, with 18 bases between them. Germline V lookup: CDR1 SGHNT, CDR2 YENEEA. The CDR3 extends over 17 amino acids. CDR3 sequence reads: CASSRWNREGSYNEQFF. The DNA of the CDR3 is TGTGCCAGCAGCCGTTGGAACAGGGAAGGATCCTACAATGAGCAGTTCTTC.